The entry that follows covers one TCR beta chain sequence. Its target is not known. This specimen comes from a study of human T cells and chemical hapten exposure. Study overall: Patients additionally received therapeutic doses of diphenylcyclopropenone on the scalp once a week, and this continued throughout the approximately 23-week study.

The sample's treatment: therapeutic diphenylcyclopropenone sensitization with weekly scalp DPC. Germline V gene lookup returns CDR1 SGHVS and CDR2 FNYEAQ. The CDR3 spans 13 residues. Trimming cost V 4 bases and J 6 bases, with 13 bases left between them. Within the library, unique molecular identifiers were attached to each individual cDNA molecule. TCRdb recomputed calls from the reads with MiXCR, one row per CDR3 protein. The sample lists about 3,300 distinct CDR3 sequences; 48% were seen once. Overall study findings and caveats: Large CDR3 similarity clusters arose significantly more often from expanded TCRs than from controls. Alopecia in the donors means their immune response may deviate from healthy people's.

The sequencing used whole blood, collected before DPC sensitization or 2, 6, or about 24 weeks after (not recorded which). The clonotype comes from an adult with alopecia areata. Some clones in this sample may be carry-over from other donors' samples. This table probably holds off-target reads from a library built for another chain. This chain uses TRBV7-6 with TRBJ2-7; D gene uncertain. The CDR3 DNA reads TGTGCCAGCAGCTCGATGTTGTTTGGCGAGCAGTACTTC. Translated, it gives CASSSMLFGEQYF.